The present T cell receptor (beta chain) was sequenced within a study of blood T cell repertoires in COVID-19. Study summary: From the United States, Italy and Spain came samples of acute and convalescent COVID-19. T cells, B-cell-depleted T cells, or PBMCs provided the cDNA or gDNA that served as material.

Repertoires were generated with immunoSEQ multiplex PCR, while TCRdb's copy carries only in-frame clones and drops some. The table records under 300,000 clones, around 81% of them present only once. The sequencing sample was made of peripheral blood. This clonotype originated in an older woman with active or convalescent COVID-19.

The CDR3 nucleotides are TGTGCCAGCAGTTACGCCCCTGGACTCGCGGAAGCTTTCTTT. Translating gives CASSYAPGLAEAFF. The chain has TRBV6-5 and TRBJ1-1; D gene unclear. Germline CDR1 MNHEY, CDR2 SVGAGI. Deletions cut 2 bases from V and 8 bases from J, with 15 bases between. The CDR3 extends over 14 amino acids.